Below, one T cell receptor beta chain is given with its context. Its antigen remains unidentified. The record originates from a study of T cells in localized non-small cell lung cancer. Study observations and caveats: The study found T cell clonality highest in uninvolved adjacent lung, above tumor.

Germline assignment: CDR1 SQVTM and CDR2 ANQGSEA. Trimming left V 2 bases short and J 3 bases short, with 5 bases between. CDR3 length: 12 amino acids. Using immunoSEQ multiplex PCR, the repertoire was profiled, and TCRdb retains in-frame clones only, with some absent. The sample carries roughly 24,000 clones, around 85% recorded once. This chain links TRBV29-1 with TRBJ1-3; D gene ambiguous. This specimen consisted of peripheral blood, obtained before any cancer treatment. The sequence derives from a man between 40 and 70 years old with stage III squamous cell lung carcinoma. CDR3 DNA sequence: TGCAGCGTTGAAAGCCTTGGAAACACCATATATTTT. It encodes CSVESLGNTIYF.